The 9 T cell receptor beta chains listed next were all sequenced from one sample in a study of blood T cell repertoires in COVID-19. TCRdb's table, derived via immunoSEQ multiplex PCR, lists solely in-frame clones and lacks some. Found here are almost 250,000 clones, roughly 86% of them singletons; the top ten hold around 1.7%. Sequencing used peripheral blood. The receptors originated from an older woman who had recovered from COVID-19.

The chain combines TRBV7-2 with TRBJ1-2; D uncertain. Trimming removed 2 bases at V and 4 bases at J, with 5 bases between. The CDR3 spans 12 residues. Germline values: CDR1 SGHTA, CDR2 FQGNSA. CDR3 sequence (DNA): TGTGCCAGCAGCTTAATCTTCTATGGCTACACCTTC. Translation: CASSLIFYGYTF.

The rearrangement joins TRBV10-3 to TRBJ2-1, with D hard to call. CDR1 and CDR2 from the germline V gene are ENHRY and SYGVKD. The length of the CDR3 is 11 residues. V was shortened by 8 bases and J by 7 bases, with 9 bases between the two germline ends. The CDR3 protein is CAILYRNEQFF. Here the CDR3 DNA reads TGTGCCATCCTTTACCGGAATGAGCAGTTCTTC.

The CDR3 DNA is TGTGCCAGCAGTAGACAGGGATCCTACGAGCAGTACTTC. Amino acids: CASSRQGSYEQYF. The rearrangement links TRBV6-6 to TRBJ2-7, with TRBD1 matching 7 bases. With 5 bases clipped from V and 1 base from J, the junction kept 2 bases outside the gene matches. The CDR3 has 13 amino acids. Germline CDR1 and CDR2: MNHNY and SVGAGI (reference sequence).

The gene calls are TRBV7-2 and TRBJ1-2, with D hard to call. CDR3 length: 12 residues. Trimming shortened V by 5 bases and J by 0 bases, and 4 bases separated the two germline ends. Per germline, CDR1 SGHTA and CDR2 FQGNSA. The CDR3 here is CASSLPNYGYTF. The CDR3 DNA sequence: TGTGCCAGCAGCCTCCCTAACTATGGCTACACCTTC.

The genes are TRBV15 and TRBJ2-1; maybe TRBD2 (7 bases). The CDR3 runs 15 residues. Germline V gene data show CDR1 as LNHNV and CDR2 as YYDKDF (reference sequence). V was pared by 1 base and J by 6 bases, with 13 bases between. As DNA, the CDR3 is TGTGCCACCAGCAGAGTGGGGGAGGGGGTCAATGAGCAGTTCTTC. Encoded protein: CATSRVGEGVNEQFF.

The rearrangement links TRBV3-1 (or the pseudogene TRBV3-2) to TRBJ1-3; TRBD1 aligns across 7 bases. This CDR3 region has 12 residues. Germline CDR1 LGHDT, CDR2 YNNKEL (reference sequence). J gave up 8 bases and V 11 bases, and 9 bases lay outside the gene matches. The CDR3 nucleotides read TGTGCCTCGCGCCCCCAGGGGGACACCATATATTTT. It encodes CASRPQGDTIYF.

The chain employs TRBV14 and TRBJ2-7; TRBD1 agrees at 7 bases. Germline assignment: CDR1 SGHDN and CDR2 FVKESK. J lost 5 bases, V lost 6 bases, and 7 bases had no gene match. The CDR3 is made up of 13 amino acids. The CDR3 DNA sequence: TGTGCCAGCAGACAGACAGGGCGCCACGAGCAGTACTTC. Translated: CASRQTGRHEQYF.

The chain couples TRBV5-1 to TRBJ1-5; maybe TRBD1 (5 bases). The CDR3 contains 15 residues. CDR1 is SGHRS and CDR2 is YFSETQ in the germline V gene. Deletions cut 0 bases from V and 8 bases from J, with 15 bases between. CDR3 nucleotides: TGCGCCAGCAGCTTGGAGGGGCACCCGACAGAGCCCCAGCATTTT. This codes for CASSLEGHPTEPQHF.

In its sample, this clone was seen many times. J is TRBJ2-1 and V is TRBV19, with TRBD2 matching over 9 bases. Germline CDR1 and CDR2: LNHDA and SQIVND (reference sequence). CDR3 length equals 16 residues. Unmatched junction bases numbered 4, after V lost 3 bases and J lost 1 base. CDR3 loop: CASSIRGGASYNEQFF. The CDR3 bases are TGTGCCAGTAGTATTCGCGGGGGGGCATCCTACAATGAGCAGTTCTTC.